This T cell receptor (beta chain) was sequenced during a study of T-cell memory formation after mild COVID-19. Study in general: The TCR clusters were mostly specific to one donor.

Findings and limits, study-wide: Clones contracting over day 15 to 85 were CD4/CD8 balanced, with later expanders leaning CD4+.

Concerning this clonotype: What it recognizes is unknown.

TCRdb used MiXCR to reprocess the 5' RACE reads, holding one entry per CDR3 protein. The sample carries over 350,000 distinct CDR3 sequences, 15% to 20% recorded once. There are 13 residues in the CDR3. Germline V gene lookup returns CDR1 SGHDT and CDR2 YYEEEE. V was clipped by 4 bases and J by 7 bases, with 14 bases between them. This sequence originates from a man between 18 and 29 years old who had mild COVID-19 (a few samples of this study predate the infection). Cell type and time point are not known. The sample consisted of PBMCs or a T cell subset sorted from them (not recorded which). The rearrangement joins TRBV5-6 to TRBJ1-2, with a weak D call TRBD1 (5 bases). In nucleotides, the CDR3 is TGTGCCAGCAGCCGACGATCGGGGGGTGGCTACACCTTC. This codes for CASSRRSGGGYTF.